Listed here are 32 T cell receptor beta chains from one sample, sequenced in a study of blood T cell repertoires in COVID-19. The protocol was immunoSEQ multiplex PCR, while the TCRdb copy is restricted to in-frame clones and leaves out a portion. Counted here are 80,000 to 100,000 clones, around 87% occurring once; the ten biggest clones make up 15% to 20%. Input material: peripheral blood. The origin of the receptors is a human donor in a cohort sampled during active COVID-19.

This sequence joins TRBV7-2 and TRBJ1-5, with a tentative D call TRBD1 (5 bases). Deletions cut 1 base from V and 6 bases from J, with 16 bases between. There are 16 residues in the CDR3. Germline CDR1 reads SGHTA; CDR2 reads FQGNSA. Here the CDR3 DNA reads TGTGCCAGCAGCTTAGATGGGACCGGGGGGATTCAGCCCCAGCATTTT. Its translation: CASSLDGTGGIQPQHF.

V usage is TRBV5-1 and J usage is TRBJ2-3, with 13 nucleotides matching TRBD2. This CDR3 spans 15 amino acids. With 5 bases clipped from V and 3 bases from J, the junction kept 3 bases outside the gene matches. In germline, CDR1 is SGHRS, CDR2 YFSETQ. The DNA for the CDR3 is TGCGCCAGCAGAACTAGCGGGAGGGGGACAGATACGCAGTATTTT. It codes for CASRTSGRGTDTQYF. Looking up the rest from reference TRBV5-1 and TRBJ2-3 gives the full variable domain: KAGVTQTPRYLIKTRGQQVTLSCSPISGHRSVSWYQQTPGQGLQFLFEYFSETQRNKGNFPGRFSGRQFSNSRSEMNVSTLELGDSALYLCASRTSGRGTDTQYFGPGTRLTVL.

This rearrangement joins TRBV10-1 to TRBJ2-2, with TRBD1 matching 7 bases. This CDR3 comprises 14 residues. The germline V gene encodes CDR1 WNHNN and CDR2 SYGVQD (reference sequence). V gave up 6 bases and J gave up 6 bases; unmatched junction bases: 7. CDR3 sequence: CASREGQAAGELFF. The CDR3 region has the DNA TGCGCCAGCAGAGAAGGACAGGCCGCCGGGGAGCTGTTTTTT.

The chain is built from TRBV24-1 and TRBJ1-5; no clear D gene. This CDR3 is built from 19 residues. V dropped 4 bases and J dropped 0 bases, with 21 bases sitting between them. Per germline, CDR1 KGHDR and CDR2 SFDVKD. CDR3 loop: CATSDSRARDWYSNQPQHF. DNA of the CDR3: TGTGCCACCAGTGACTCGAGGGCCCGCGACTGGTATAGCAATCAGCCCCAGCATTTT.

This clone is a singleton in its sample. The chain has TRBV4-3 and TRBJ1-4; D perhaps matches TRBD1 (5 bases). Between the trimmed V and J ends, which lost 1 base and 7 bases, there was a span of 13 bases. Germline V lookup: CDR1 LGHNA, CDR2 YSLEER. CDR3 length equals 15 residues. CDR3 protein: CASSQGRAGPEKLFF. The DNA of the CDR3 is TGCGCCAGCAGCCAAGGACGGGCAGGGCCTGAAAAACTGTTTTTT.

The genes are TRBV2 and TRBJ2-4, with 12 bases matching TRBD2. The junction had 9 bases not matched to a gene; V was cut back by 6 bases and J by 0 bases. CDR3 size: 18 residues. Germline lookup yields CDR1 SNHLY and CDR2 FYNNEI. The CDR3 DNA reads as TGTGCCAGCAGGGAGCGACTAGCGGGAGATTTAGCCAAAAACATTCAGTACTTC. Its translation: CASRERLAGDLAKNIQYF.

V and J are TRBV10-3 and TRBJ2-3; a weak D match, TRBD1 (6 bases). Between the trimmed V and J ends, which lost 8 bases and 2 bases, there was a span of 20 bases. The CDR3 runs to 16 residues. Germline lookup yields CDR1 ENHRY and CDR2 SYGVKD. As DNA, the CDR3 is TGTGCCATCGGACGATGGGACACCGGCTCCACAGATACGCAGTATTTT. This codes for CAIGRWDTGSTDTQYF.

This rearrangement joins TRBV28 to TRBJ2-7; TRBD1 matches 8 bases. The V and J ends lost 5 bases and 6 bases, in that order; junction bases with no gene match: 3. This CDR3 has 12 residues. The V gene's germline CDR1 is MDHEN and CDR2 SYDVKM. CDR3 protein: CASSQDRAEQYF. In nucleotides, the CDR3 is TGTGCCAGCAGTCAGGACAGGGCCGAGCAGTACTTC.

The chain links TRBV5-6 to TRBJ2-3, with TRBD2 matching 9 bases. J was trimmed by 4 bases and V by 5 bases; bases with no gene match: 8. CDR3 size: 15 residues. Germline V gene data show CDR1 as SGHDT and CDR2 as YYEEEE. CDR3 in amino acids: CASRRGTSSADTQYF. In DNA form, the CDR3 reads TGTGCCAGCAGACGTGGGACTAGCTCGGCAGATACGCAGTATTTT.

The gene calls are TRBV21-1 and TRBJ2-7; TRBD1 was called by the table and not checked on the DNA. TRBV21-1 has pseudogene status. The length of the CDR3 is 18 residues. The CDR3 protein is CASSKAPGTGEVRCEQYF. DNA for the CDR3: TGTGCCAGCAGCAAAGCCCCGGGGACAGGGGAAGTTCGTTGCGAGCAGTACTTC.

This clone has only a few counts. This chain connects TRBV10-3 to TRBJ1-6; TRBD1 aligns across 7 bases. In germline, CDR1 is ENHRY, CDR2 SYGVKD. This CDR3 has 14 residues. V shed 6 bases, J shed 9 bases, and the junction held 8 bases outside the gene matches. In DNA form, the CDR3 reads TGTGCCATCAGGGGTGACAGGGAGGTTTCACCCCTCCACTTT. It codes for CAIRGDREVSPLHF.

This clone was counted a few times. This sequence joins TRBV5-1 and TRBJ2-2; tentative D call: TRBD2 (6 bases). The CDR3 is 15 residues long. Germline V gene sequence: CDR1 SGHRS, CDR2 YFSETQ. V dropped 2 bases and J dropped 4 bases, with 12 bases sitting between them. The CDR3 region is CASSFREQGTGELFF. In nucleotides, the CDR3 is TGCGCCAGCAGCTTCCGGGAGCAGGGCACCGGGGAGCTGTTTTTT. Filled out from reference TRBV5-1 and TRBJ2-2, the complete variable domain reads KAGVTQTPRYLIKTRGQQVTLSCSPISGHRSVSWYQQTPGQGLQFLFEYFSETQRNKGNFPGRFSGRQFSNSRSEMNVSTLELGDSALYLCASSFREQGTGELFFGEGSRLTVL.

The chain couples TRBV10-1 to TRBJ2-1; tentative D call: TRBD1 (5 bases). CDR1 and CDR2 from the germline V gene are WNHNN and SYGVQD (reference sequence). V gave up 3 bases and J gave up 3 bases, with 12 bases separating them. The length of the CDR3 is 15 residues. DNA of the CDR3: TGCGCCAGCAGTGATCCGCAGGGCCTCTACAATGAGCAGTTCTTC. Protein product: CASSDPQGLYNEQFF.

V is TRBV14 and J is TRBJ2-1; TRBD2 is a possible D gene (6 bases). Germline CDR1 and CDR2: SGHDN and FVKESK. The ends were cut back, 2 bases at V and 4 bases at J, with 15 bases in the middle. This CDR3 has 16 amino acids. The CDR3 nucleotides read TGTGCCAGCAGCCAATATGCGGGAATGAATTACAATGAGCAGTTCTTC. Protein: CASSQYAGMNYNEQFF.

This clone was counted a few times. V gene TRBV9 combines with J gene TRBJ1-1; 7 bases match TRBD1. Trimming removed 4 bases from V and 3 bases from J; junction bases left unmatched: 12. There are 16 residues in the CDR3. CDR1 is SGDLS, CDR2 YYNGEE, per germline. DNA for the CDR3: TGTGCCAGCAGCCGGAGCCCCTACAGGGGAGACACTGAAGCTTTCTTT. Translation gives CASSRSPYRGDTEAFF.

This clone was seen a single time. The chain recombines TRBV19 with TRBJ1-6; 7 bases are a match to TRBD1. Germline CDR1 LNHDA, CDR2 SQIVND (reference sequence). This CDR3 region has 16 residues. Trimming took 4 bases from V and 11 from J; bases not matched to a gene: 14. Here the CDR3 DNA reads TGTGCCAGTAGTACAGGGACAGATCCCTCGGTAGCACCCCTCCACTTT. Residues: CASSTGTDPSVAPLHF.

This chain links TRBV20-1 with TRBJ1-5, with D possibly being TRBD1 (6 bases). Germline values: CDR1 DFQATT, CDR2 SNEGSKA (reference sequence). This CDR3 has 14 amino acids. Trimming shortened V by 3 bases and J by 4 bases, and 13 bases separated the two germline ends. The CDR3 nucleotides read TGCAGTGCTAGTAGTGAGACAGGAAATCAGCCCCAGCATTTT. Protein product: CSASSETGNQPQHF.

V and J are TRBV28 and TRBJ2-1; a weak D match, TRBD2 (5 bases). Germline loops: CDR1 MDHEN, CDR2 SYDVKM. This CDR3 spans 15 amino acids. With 7 bases removed from V and 7 bases from J, the gap between germline ends came to 20 bases. The CDR3 protein is CASTVSVRGWNEQFF. For the CDR3, the DNA is TGTGCCAGCACCGTAAGCGTGAGAGGGTGGAATGAGCAGTTCTTC.

This chain uses TRBV12-3 or TRBV12-4 with TRBJ2-7; TRBD1 agrees at 9 bases. This CDR3 has 13 residues. With 8 bases clipped from V and 1 base from J, the junction kept 3 bases outside the gene matches. The CDR3 loop reads CASRGTGSYEQYF. DNA for the CDR3: TGTGCCAGCCGGGGGACAGGGTCCTACGAGCAGTACTTC.

The gene calls are TRBV19 and TRBJ1-1; D may be TRBD1 (5 bases). The V end was cut by 5 bases, the J end by 10 bases, with 23 bases between. Germline V gene data show CDR1 as LNHDA and CDR2 as SQIVND (reference sequence). The CDR3 totals 15 residues. CDR3 amino acids: CASSLGGEEGSRAFF. In DNA, the CDR3 is TGTGCCAGTAGTTTGGGGGGGGAGGAGGGATCGAGAGCTTTCTTT. Combining the CDR3 with reference TRBV19 and TRBJ1-1 gives the whole variable domain DGGITQSPKYLFRKEGQNVTLSCEQNLNHDAMYWYRQDPGQGLRLIYYSQIVNDFQKGDIAEGYSVSREKKESFPLTVTSAQKNPTAFYLCASSLGGEEGSRAFFGQGTRLTVV.

The rearrangement links TRBV10-3 to TRBJ2-2; 10 nucleotides align to TRBD2. Germline loops: CDR1 ENHRY, CDR2 SYGVKD. V lost 11 bases and J lost 0; bases outside the gene matches: 6. The CDR3 is 15 residues long. Here the CDR3 reads CAVGTSVSNTGELFF. The CDR3 DNA is TGTGCCGTCGGGACTAGCGTTTCGAACACCGGGGAGCTGTTTTTT.

J is TRBJ2-5 and V is TRBV7-9, with 8 bases fitting TRBD1. The CDR3 is made up of 16 amino acids. The germline V gene has CDR1 SEHNR and CDR2 FQNEAQ (reference sequence). The junction had 9 bases not matched to a gene; V was cut back by 1 base and J by 5 bases. CDR3 residues: CASSLVGGQGRETQYF. DNA of the CDR3: TGTGCCAGCAGCTTAGTAGGCGGACAGGGCAGGGAGACCCAGTACTTC.

This chain joins TRBV11-2 and TRBJ2-1; 9 bases are a match to TRBD2. V lost 3 bases to trimming and J lost 4 bases; unmatched junction nucleotides: 1. The CDR3 extends over 14 amino acids. In germline, CDR1 is SGHAT, CDR2 FQNNGV. The CDR3 loop is CASSLTSGYNEQFF. The CDR3 coding sequence is TGTGCCAGCAGCTTGACTAGCGGTTACAATGAGCAGTTCTTC.

The J gene is TRBJ2-2, the V gene TRBV7-3, with TRBD2 matching over 7 bases. Unmatched junction bases numbered 4, after V lost 1 base and J lost 2 bases. Germline assignment: CDR1 SGHTA and CDR2 FQGTGA. The CDR3 length is 16 residues. The CDR3 loop reads CASSLNGGSNTGELFF. The CDR3 bases are TGTGCCAGCAGCTTAAACGGCGGGAGTAACACCGGGGAGCTGTTTTTT.

The J gene is TRBJ2-3, the V gene TRBV3-1 (or the pseudogene TRBV3-2), with D possibly being TRBD2 (6 bases). CDR1 and CDR2 from the germline V gene are LGHDT and YNNKEL (reference sequence). Trimming shortened V by 2 bases and J by 2 bases, and 14 bases separated the two germline ends. The CDR3 covers 16 residues. The CDR3 DNA sequence: TGTGCCAGCAGCCAATGGAGGGACCTTTTCACAGATACGCAGTATTTT. As protein: CASSQWRDLFTDTQYF.

This chain connects TRBV7-3 to TRBJ1-6, with a possible D match to TRBD1 (6 bases). The ends were cut back, 3 bases at V and 3 bases at J, with 12 bases in the middle. Germline V lookup: CDR1 SGHTA, CDR2 FQGTGA. The CDR3 totals 16 residues. DNA of the CDR3: TGTGCCAGCAGCTTGGGGGCGGCTTTCTATAATTCACCCCTCCACTTT. Translation: CASSLGAAFYNSPLHF.

The gene calls are TRBV6-5 and TRBJ2-3, with 9 bases aligning to TRBD2. J was trimmed by 1 base and V by 10 bases; bases with no gene match: 3. The CDR3 contains 13 residues. From germline, CDR1 is MNHEY and CDR2 SVGAGI. In DNA, the CDR3 is TGTGCCACCCAGCGGGGGGGCACAGATACGCAGTATTTT. Amino acids: CATQRGGTDTQYF.

The rearrangement uses TRBV29-1 and TRBJ2-1; D is uncertain. Trimming left V 0 bases short and J 7 bases short, with 13 bases between. CDR1 and CDR2 from the germline V gene are SQVTM and ANQGSEA. There are 14 residues in the CDR3. CDR3 loop: CSVEDRGQPNEQFF. CDR3 nucleotides: TGCAGCGTTGAAGATCGTGGCCAACCAAATGAGCAGTTCTTC.

This chain links TRBV9 with TRBJ1-2; no firm D call. Between the trimmed V and J ends, which lost 3 bases and 8 bases, there was a span of 11 bases. The CDR3 is made up of 12 amino acids. Germline values: CDR1 SGDLS, CDR2 YYNGEE. Here the CDR3 DNA reads TGTGCCAGCAGCGAATCGGGGTGGGGCTACACCTTC. It specifies CASSESGWGYTF.

The CDR3 DNA reads TGTGCCAGCAGAAGTTCGGTAGAAAGCTCCTACGAGCAGTACTTC. It codes for CASRSSVESSYEQYF. The chain combines TRBV28 with TRBJ2-7; no reliable D call. Germline loops: CDR1 MDHEN, CDR2 SYDVKM. The CDR3 is made up of 15 amino acids. V lost 6 bases and J 0 bases, leaving 15 bases between the germline ends.

V gene TRBV5-5 combines with J gene TRBJ1-2; 10 nucleotides line up with TRBD1. CDR3 length equals 13 residues. Germline CDR1 SGHKS, CDR2 YYEKEE (reference sequence). V lost 3 bases, J lost 8 bases, and 4 bases stayed unmatched. In DNA, the CDR3 is TGTGCCAGCAGCTCATGGACAGGGGGAGGCTACACCTTC. It translates to CASSSWTGGGYTF.

The chain recombines TRBV7-9 with TRBJ2-7; no reliable D call. The V gene lost 6 bases and the J gene lost 6 bases, with 15 bases spanning the gap. The CDR3 is 13 residues long. Germline V gives CDR1 SEHNR, CDR2 FQNEAQ (reference sequence). The chain's CDR3 is CASRSDWFPEQYF. The CDR3 DNA reads TGTGCCAGCAGATCCGACTGGTTCCCCGAGCAGTACTTC.